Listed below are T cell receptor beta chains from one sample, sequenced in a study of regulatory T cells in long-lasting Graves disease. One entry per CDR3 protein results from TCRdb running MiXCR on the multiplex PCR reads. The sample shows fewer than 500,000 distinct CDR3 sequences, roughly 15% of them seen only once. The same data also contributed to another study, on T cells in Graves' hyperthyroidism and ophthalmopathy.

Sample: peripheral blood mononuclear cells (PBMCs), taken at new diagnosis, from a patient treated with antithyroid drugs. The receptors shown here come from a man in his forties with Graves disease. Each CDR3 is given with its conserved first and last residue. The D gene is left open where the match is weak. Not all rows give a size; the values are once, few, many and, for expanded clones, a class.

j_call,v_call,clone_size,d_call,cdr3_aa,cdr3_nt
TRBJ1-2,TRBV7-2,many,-,CAIASVGGYGYTF,TGTGCCATCGCGTCGGTGGGTGGCTATGGCTACACCTTC
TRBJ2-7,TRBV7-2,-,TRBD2,CASSILAGTYEQYF,TGTGCCAGCAGCATACTAGCGGGGACGTACGAGCAGTACTTC
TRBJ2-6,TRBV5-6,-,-,CASSLVWDSGANVLTF,TGTGCCAGCAGCTTGGTTTGGGACTCTGGGGCCAACGTCCTGACTTTC
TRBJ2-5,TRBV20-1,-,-,CSARDWSRGRQETQYF,TGCAGTGCTAGAGATTGGTCCAGGGGGAGGCAAGAGACCCAGTACTTC
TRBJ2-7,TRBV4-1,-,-,CASSQEKYLGEQYF,TGCGCCAGCAGCCAAGAGAAGTATCTGGGCGAGCAGTACTTC
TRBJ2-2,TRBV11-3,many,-,CASSLGRSYTGELFF,TGTGCCAGCAGCTTAGGACGGTCATACACCGGGGAGCTGTTTTTT
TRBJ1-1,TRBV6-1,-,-,CASNRPGNTEAFF,TGTGCCAGCAACCGGCCGGGGAACACTGAAGCTTTCTTT
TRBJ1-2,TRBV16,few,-,CASSKNTVNYGYTF,TGTGCCAGCAGCAAGAATACAGTTAACTATGGCTACACCTTC
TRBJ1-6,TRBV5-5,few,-,CASSPGFSYNSPLHF,TGTGCCAGCAGCCCGGGATTCTCCTATAATTCACCCCTCCACTTT
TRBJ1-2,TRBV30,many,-,CACRREANYGYTF,TGTGCCTGTAGAAGGGAAGCTAACTATGGCTACACCTTC
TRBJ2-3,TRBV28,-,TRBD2,CASSFPLAGVGDTQYF,TGTGCCAGCAGTTTCCCACTAGCGGGAGTAGGAGATACGCAGTATTTT
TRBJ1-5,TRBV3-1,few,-,CASSPSGTIKGQPQHF,TGTGCCAGCAGCCCATCCGGGACAATCAAAGGTCAGCCCCAGCATTTT
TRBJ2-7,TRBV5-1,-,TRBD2,CASSLVAPGTSGSYEQYF,TGCGCCAGCAGCTTGGTAGCCCCCGGGACTAGCGGGAGCTACGAGCAGTACTTC
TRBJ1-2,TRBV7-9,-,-,CASSPPLVDYGYTF,TGTGCCAGCAGCCCCCCTTTGGTTGACTATGGCTACACCTTC
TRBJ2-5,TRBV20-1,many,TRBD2,CSAQGASGRWETQYF,TGCAGTGCTCAAGGGGCTAGCGGGAGATGGGAGACCCAGTACTTC
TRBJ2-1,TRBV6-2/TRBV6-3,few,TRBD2,CASRNYSGRAGEQFF,TGTGCCAGCAGGAATTATAGCGGGAGGGCCGGTGAGCAGTTCTTC
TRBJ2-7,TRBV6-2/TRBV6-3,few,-,CASSYSIGSPYEQYF,TGTGCCAGCAGTTACTCGATAGGATCCCCCTACGAGCAGTACTTC
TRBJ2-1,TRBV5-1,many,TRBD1,CASTRDRGFIPYNEQFF,TGCGCCAGCACACGGGACAGGGGTTTTATTCCCTACAATGAGCAGTTCTTC
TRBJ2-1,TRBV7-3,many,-,CASSLSTSSYNEQFF,TGTGCCAGCAGCTTATCGACGAGCTCCTACAATGAGCAGTTCTTC
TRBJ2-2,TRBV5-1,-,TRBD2,CASSPPGLASIDTGELFF,TGCGCCAGCAGCCCACCGGGACTAGCGAGTATTGATACCGGGGAGCTGTTTTTT
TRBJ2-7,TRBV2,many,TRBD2,CATLIAGGTYEQYF,TGTGCCACCTTGATAGCGGGAGGGACCTACGAGCAGTACTTC
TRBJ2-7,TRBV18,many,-,CASSPPGMGYEQYF,TGTGCCAGCTCACCACCAGGGATGGGCTACGAGCAGTACTTC
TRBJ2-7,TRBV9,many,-,CASSVATGPPPYEQYF,TGTGCCAGCAGCGTAGCTACCGGGCCCCCACCCTACGAGCAGTACTTC
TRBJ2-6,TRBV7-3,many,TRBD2,CASSSPGLGTNVLTF,TGTGCCAGCAGCTCTCCGGGACTAGGAACCAACGTCCTGACTTTC
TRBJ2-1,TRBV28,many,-,CASSSWTAPNNEQFF,TGTGCCAGCAGCTCTTGGACAGCCCCGAACAATGAGCAGTTCTTC
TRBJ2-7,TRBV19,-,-,CASSIGLWGESYEQYF,TGTGCCAGTAGTATTGGCCTTTGGGGCGAATCCTACGAGCAGTACTTC
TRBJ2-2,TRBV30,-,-,CAWSVHTGTQGGELFF,TGTGCCTGGAGTGTTCATACCGGGACTCAAGGCGGGGAGCTGTTTTTT
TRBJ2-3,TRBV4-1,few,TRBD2,CASSHPPAGERDTQYF,TGCGCCAGCAGCCACCCTCCAGCGGGAGAAAGGGATACGCAGTATTTT
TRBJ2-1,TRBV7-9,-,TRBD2,CASSGSGRGDNEQFF,TGTGCCAGCAGCGGGAGCGGGAGAGGGGACAATGAGCAGTTCTTC
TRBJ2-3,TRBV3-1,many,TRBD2,CASSQGLAGPGPFPTDTQYF,TGTGCCAGCAGCCAAGGACTAGCGGGCCCCGGGCCGTTCCCCACAGATACGCAGTATTTT
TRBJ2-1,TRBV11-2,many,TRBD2,CASRTGTSGYNEQFF,TGTGCCAGCAGGACCGGGACTAGCGGTTACAATGAGCAGTTCTTC
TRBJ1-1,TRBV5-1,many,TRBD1,CASSLEGQGAEDTEAFF,TGCGCCAGCAGCTTGGAGGGCCAGGGGGCGGAGGACACTGAAGCTTTCTTT
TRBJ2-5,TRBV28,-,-,CASRGLPGETQYF,TGTGCCAGCAGGGGCCTCCCCGGGGAGACCCAGTACTTC
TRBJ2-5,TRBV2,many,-,CASMTVGETQYF,TGTGCCAGCATGACGGTGGGGGAGACCCAGTACTTC
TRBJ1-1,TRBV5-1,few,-,CASSLGTGKDTEAFF,TGCGCCAGCAGCTTGGGTACGGGTAAGGACACTGAAGCTTTCTTT
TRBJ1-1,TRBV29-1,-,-,CSVEGGGNTEAFF,TGCAGCGTTGAAGGGGGAGGGAACACTGAAGCTTTCTTT
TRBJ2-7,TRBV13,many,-,CASSLRRRDCVYEQYF,TGTGCCAGCAGCTTACGCCGACGGGACTGCGTGTACGAGCAGTACTTC
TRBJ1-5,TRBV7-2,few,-,CASSLYGNQPQHF,TGTGCCAGCAGCCTGTATGGCAATCAGCCCCAGCATTTT
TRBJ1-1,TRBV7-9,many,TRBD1,CASSLADRGTNTEAFF,TGTGCCAGCAGCTTAGCCGACAGGGGGACGAACACTGAAGCTTTCTTT
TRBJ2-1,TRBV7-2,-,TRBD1,CASSLADRGYNEQFF,TGTGCCAGCAGCTTAGCGGACAGGGGATACAATGAGCAGTTCTTC
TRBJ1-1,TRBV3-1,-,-,CASSQPDRNTEAFF,TGTGCCAGCAGCCAACCTGACAGGAACACTGAAGCTTTCTTT
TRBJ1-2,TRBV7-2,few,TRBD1,CASSVDGTGTGYTF,TGTGCCAGCAGCGTAGATGGGACAGGGACCGGCTACACCTTC
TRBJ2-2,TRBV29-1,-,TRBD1,CSVGGFRDRYTGELFF,TGCAGCGTTGGAGGATTCCGGGACAGGTACACCGGGGAGCTGTTTTTT
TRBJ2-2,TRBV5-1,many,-,CASSFSGFPWTGELFF,TGCGCCAGCAGCTTTTCAGGGTTCCCATGGACCGGGGAGCTGTTTTTT
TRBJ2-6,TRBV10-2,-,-,CASRPSSSGANVLTF,TGCGCCAGCAGACCCTCTAGCTCTGGGGCCAACGTCCTGACTTTC
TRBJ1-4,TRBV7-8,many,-,CASSLNPAQGEKLFF,TGTGCCAGCAGCCTGAATCCGGCGCAGGGAGAAAAACTGTTTTTT
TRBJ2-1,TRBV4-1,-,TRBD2,CASSQDVLAGELEQFF,TGCGCCAGCAGCCAAGATGTCCTAGCGGGAGAACTTGAGCAGTTCTTC
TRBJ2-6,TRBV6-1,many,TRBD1,CASSGDRGISGANVLTF,TGTGCCAGCTCAGGGGACAGGGGCATCTCTGGGGCCAACGTCCTGACTTTC